This T cell receptor (beta chain) was identified in a study of T cell repertoires in cytomegalovirus infection. On the study more broadly: Public TCR beta signatures indicated both CMV infection and matching HLA type. Study-level results: HLA-C-restricted TCR beta clonotypes specific for CMV led the ex vivo response.

Note on this clonotype: Its antigen remains unknown.

Germline V gene sequence: CDR1 SGHVS, CDR2 FNYEAQ. The CDR3 is 12 amino acids. Trimming took off 1 base at V and 6 bases at J, with 6 bases between the two ends. From the reads, TCRdb called clonotypes with MiXCR, one entry per CDR3 protein. The sample lists fewer than 200,000 distinct CDR3 sequences, roughly 21% seen once, with roughly 25% in the top ten. The receptor comes from a human donor in good health (CMV status not recorded). Some clones in this sample may be carry-over from other donors' samples. J is TRBJ1-1 and V is TRBV7-6; D call uncertain. The specimen was CD8+ T cells from cultured PBMCs, collected from culture after CMV antigen stimulation. DNA for the CDR3: TGTGCCAGCAGCTTAGGAGGCGCTGAAGCTTTCTTT. This gives the protein CASSLGGAEAFF.